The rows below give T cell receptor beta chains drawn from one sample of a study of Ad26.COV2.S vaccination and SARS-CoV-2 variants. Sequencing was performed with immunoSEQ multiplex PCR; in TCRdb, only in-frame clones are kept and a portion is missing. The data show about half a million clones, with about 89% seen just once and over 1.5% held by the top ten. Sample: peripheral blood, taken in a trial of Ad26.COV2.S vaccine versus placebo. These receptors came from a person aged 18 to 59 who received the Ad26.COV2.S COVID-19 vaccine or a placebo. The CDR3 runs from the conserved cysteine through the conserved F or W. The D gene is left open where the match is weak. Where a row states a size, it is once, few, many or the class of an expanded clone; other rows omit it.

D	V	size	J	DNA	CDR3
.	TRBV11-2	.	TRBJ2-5	TGTGCCAGCAGCTCGCCCTTTGGGGTCCCTCGGGGCGAAGAGACCCAGTACTTC	CASSSPFGVPRGEETQYF
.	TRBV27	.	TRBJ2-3	TGTGCCAGCAGTTTATGGGCACGGGATCCCCCCACAGATACGCAGTATTTT	CASSLWARDPPTDTQYF
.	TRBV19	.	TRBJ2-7	TGTGCCAGTAGTATATCAGATGGATCCTACGAGCAGTACTTC	CASSISDGSYEQYF
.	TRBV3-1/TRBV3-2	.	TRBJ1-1	TGTGCCAGCAGCCAAGAAGGCGTCACTGAAGCTTTCTTT	CASSQEGVTEAFF
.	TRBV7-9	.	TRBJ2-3	TGTGCCAGTGACAGAACCCCGCACACAGATACGCAGTATTTT	CASDRTPHTDTQYF
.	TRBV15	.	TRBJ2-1	TGTGCCACCAGCAGAGATTTCGGTGGCAATGAGCAGTTCTTC	CATSRDFGGNEQFF
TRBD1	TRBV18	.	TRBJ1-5	TGTGCCAGCTCCCCTGACAGGGCCCAGCCCCAGCATTTT	CASSPDRAQPQHF
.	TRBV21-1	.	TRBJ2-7	TGTGCCAGCAGCGCAGGACTAGCGGAAACCTACGAGCAGTACTTC	CASSAGLAETYEQYF
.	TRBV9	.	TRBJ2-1	TGTGCCAGCAGCGACTACCGGGCCCCGGGGTACAATGAGCAGTTCTTC	CASSDYRAPGYNEQFF
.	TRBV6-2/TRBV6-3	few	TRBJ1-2	TGTGCCAGCAGTTACTCACAGGGACGGTACGGCTACACCTTC	CASSYSQGRYGYTF
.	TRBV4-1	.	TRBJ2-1	TGCGCCAGCAGACAAGCCCCTAGTCTCGTCGGTGAGCAGTTCTTC	CASRQAPSLVGEQFF
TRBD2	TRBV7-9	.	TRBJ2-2	TGTGCCAGCAGCTCCGACGGGACTATAAACACCGGGGAGCTGTTTTTT	CASSSDGTINTGELFF
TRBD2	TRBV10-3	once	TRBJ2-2	TGTGCCATGACTAGCGGGAGTTACACCGGGGAGCTGTTTTTT	CAMTSGSYTGELFF
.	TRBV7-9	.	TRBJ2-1	TGTGCCAGCAGCTTTAGTCTAGCAGAATACTACAATGAGCAGTTCTTC	CASSFSLAEYYNEQFF
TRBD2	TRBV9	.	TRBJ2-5	TGTGCCAGCAGCGTAGACCCGACTAGCGTTGGAGAGACCCAGTACTTC	CASSVDPTSVGETQYF
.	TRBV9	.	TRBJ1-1	TGTGCCAGCAGCGTAGGGGTTACAGGAGAAGCTTTCTTT	CASSVGVTGEAFF
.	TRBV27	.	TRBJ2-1	TGTGCCAGCAGTTTTGACGAGGGAGCAACCCTCAACAATGAGCAGTTCTTC	CASSFDEGATLNNEQFF
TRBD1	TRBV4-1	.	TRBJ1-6	TGCGCCAGCAGCCAGGGGGGACAGCCCAACCATTCACCCCTCCACTTT	CASSQGGQPNHSPLHF
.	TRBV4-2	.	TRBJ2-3	TGTGCCAGCAGCCTAAAGGCGCAGATACCCACAGATACGCAGTATTTT	CASSLKAQIPTDTQYF
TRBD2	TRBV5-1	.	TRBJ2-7	TGCGCCAGCAGCCAGGGACTAGCGGGAGCCGACTACGAGCAGTACTTC	CASSQGLAGADYEQYF
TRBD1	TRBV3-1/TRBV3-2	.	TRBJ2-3	TGTGCCAGCAATGCTGGGACAGTTCCGACCACAGATACGCAGTATTTT	CASNAGTVPTTDTQYF
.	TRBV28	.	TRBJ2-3	TGTGCCACCACCCAAGGGTATGTTACACAGAGCACAGATACGCAGTATTTT	CATTQGYVTQSTDTQYF
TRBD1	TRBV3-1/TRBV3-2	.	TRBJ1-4	TGTGCCAGCAGCCGTCAGGGGGGTAATGAAAAACTGTTTTTT	CASSRQGGNEKLFF
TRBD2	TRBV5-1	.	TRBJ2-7	TGCGCCAGCAGCCCGCGCGGGGGTACGGACGAGCAGTACTTC	CASSPRGGTDEQYF
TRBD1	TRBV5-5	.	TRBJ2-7	TGTGCCAGCAACTCCGCACAGGGGGAAACCGAGCAGTACTTC	CASNSAQGETEQYF
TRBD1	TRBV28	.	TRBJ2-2	TGTGCCAGCAGTACCATCATCGACAGGGGAGAAGGGGAGCTGTTTTTT	CASSTIIDRGEGELFF
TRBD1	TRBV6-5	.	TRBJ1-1	TGTGCCAGCAGCTCCAGGGGGGCTGAAGCTTTCTTT	CASSSRGAEAFF
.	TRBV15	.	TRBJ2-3	TGTGCCACCAGCAGAGGACGGGATCACACAGATACGCAGTATTTT	CATSRGRDHTDTQYF
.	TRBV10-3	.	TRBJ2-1	TGTGCCATCAGTGAGTCAGGCTATCAATACAATGAGCAGTTCTTC	CAISESGYQYNEQFF
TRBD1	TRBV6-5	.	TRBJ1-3	TGTGCCAGCGGCGACAGGGGCCAAACCAGAAACACCATATATTTT	CASGDRGQTRNTIYF
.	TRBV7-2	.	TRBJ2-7	TGTGCCAGCATGGAGTTACGGGCCCACGAGCAGTACTTC	CASMELRAHEQYF
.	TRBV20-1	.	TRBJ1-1	TGCAGCAACACTGAAGCTTTCTTT	CSNTEAFF
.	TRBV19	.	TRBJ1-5	TGTGCCAGTAGACCCGGGACGTTTTATAGCAATCAGCCCCAGCATTTT	CASRPGTFYSNQPQHF
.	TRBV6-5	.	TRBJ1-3	TGTGCCAGCACCAGATCGGCTGGAAACACCATATATTTT	CASTRSAGNTIYF
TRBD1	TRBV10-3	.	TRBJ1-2	TGTGCCATCAGGCCGGGACAGGGAGACTATGGCTACACCTTC	CAIRPGQGDYGYTF
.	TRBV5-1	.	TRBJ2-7	TGCGCCAGCAGCTTGGAACCTCTGATTAGCTACGAGCAGTACTTC	CASSLEPLISYEQYF
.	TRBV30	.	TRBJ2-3	TGTGCCTGGAGCCCGGGACACGAGACTAGCACAGATACGCAGTATTTT	CAWSPGHETSTDTQYF
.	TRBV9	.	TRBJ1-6	TGTGCCAGCAGCGTAGCTAGGGGAGATTCACCCCTCCACTTT	CASSVARGDSPLHF
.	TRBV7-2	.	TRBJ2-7	TGTGCCAGCAGCTTAGCCCGGGCCGACTTAGAGCAGTACTTC	CASSLARADLEQYF
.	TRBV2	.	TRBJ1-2	TGTGCCAGCAGCTTAGATCTGTCGTGGGGCTACACCTTC	CASSLDLSWGYTF
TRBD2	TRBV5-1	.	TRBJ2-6	TGCGCCAGCAGCCCGGGACTAGCGGTCTCTGGGGCCAACGTCCTGACTTTC	CASSPGLAVSGANVLTF
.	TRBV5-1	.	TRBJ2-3	TGCGCCAGCAGCTTGTCAGGCCCCACAGATACGCAGTATTTT	CASSLSGPTDTQYF
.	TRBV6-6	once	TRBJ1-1	TGTGCCAGCAACGAAAGGACTGAAGCTTTCTTT	CASNERTEAFF
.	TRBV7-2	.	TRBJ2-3	TGTGCCAGCAGCTTAGCGGGAAGGGGGCAGTATTTT	CASSLAGRGQYF
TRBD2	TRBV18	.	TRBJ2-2	TGTGCCAGCTCACCTGCCGGGACTAGCGGGATCAGGACCGGGGAGCTGTTTTTT	CASSPAGTSGIRTGELFF
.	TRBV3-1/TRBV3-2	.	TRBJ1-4	TGTGCCAGCAGCCAAGGCGGGGCAGGGATCAATGAAAAACTGTTTTTT	CASSQGGAGINEKLFF
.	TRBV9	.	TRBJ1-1	TGTGCCAGCAGCGTAGGGGGCGTAAGCACTGAAGCTTTCTTT	CASSVGGVSTEAFF
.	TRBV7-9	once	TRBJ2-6	TGTGCCAGCAGCTTAGTAGGTGGTTCTGGGGCCAACGTCCTGACTTTC	CASSLVGGSGANVLTF
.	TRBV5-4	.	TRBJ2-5	TGTGCCAGCAGCATGGGACAAACTGGGGAGACCCAGTACTTC	CASSMGQTGETQYF
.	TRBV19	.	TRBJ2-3	TGTGCCAGTAGTGGGACGGTCCGTGCAGTGTATTTT	CASSGTVRAVYF
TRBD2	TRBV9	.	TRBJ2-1	TGTGCCAGCAGCCCGCCAGATGTCTTCAGCGGGGGAGATTACAATGAGCAGTTCTTC	CASSPPDVFSGGDYNEQFF
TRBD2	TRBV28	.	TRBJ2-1	TGTGCCAGCTTACTAGCGGGAGGTAATGAGCAGTTCTTC	CASLLAGGNEQFF
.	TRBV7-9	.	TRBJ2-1	TGTGCCAGCAGCTTAATCTCGGGTGAGCAGTTCTTC	CASSLISGEQFF